This section outlines one T cell receptor (beta chain) sequence together with its context. The target antigen is unknown. V was clipped by 5 bases and J by 4 bases, with 18 bases between them. CDR3 length: 15 amino acids. CDR1 MDHEN and CDR2 SYDVKM come from the germline V gene. Individual cDNA molecules each carried unique molecular identifiers attached by the library. MiXCR was run by TCRdb on the RACE reads, yielding one entry per CDR3 protein. The sample carries some 80,000 distinct CDR3 sequences, 11% recorded once. The record originates from a study of human T cells and chemical hapten exposure. The study, taken as a whole, reports: With DPC sensitization, TCRs exceeding 1 in 1000 frequency showed no change.

Indicated time point: patch test 2, 6 weeks after DPC sensitization. Treatment denoted: therapeutic diphenylcyclopropenone sensitization with weekly scalp DPC. The V and J genes are TRBV28 and TRBJ2-7; tentative D call: TRBD2 (6 bases). The source material was whole blood, sampled in connection with sensitization to the hapten diphenylcyclopropenone (DPC). The sequence derives from a young man with alopecia areata. Some clones in this sample may be carry-over from other donors' samples. CDR3 residues: CASSAGGGLFYEQYF. CDR3 sequence (DNA): TGTGCCAGCAGTGCCGGTGGAGGGCTTTTTTACGAGCAGTACTTC.